A selection of T cell receptor beta chains follows, all from one sample in a study of control samples from healthy donors and cancer patients. TCRdb's copy holds only in-frame clones and misses some; the assay was immunoSEQ multiplex PCR. The sample has fewer than 120,000 clones; roughly 90% are singletons. Material: PBMCs. All receptors derive from a woman in her fifties or sixties with lung cancer. Each CDR3 is given with its conserved first and last residue. D genes are given only for firm matches. Some rows mark clone size as missing; the rest say once, few, many or name a class of expanded clone.

j_call d_call clone_size v_call cdr3_nt cdr3_aa
TRBJ2-7 TRBD1 once TRBV11-3 TGTGCCAGCAGCTTAGCCTCCGGGACAGGGTTTTTTGAGCAGTACTTC CASSLASGTGFFEQYF
TRBJ1-4 . once TRBV7-9 TGTGCCAGCAGCCTCGGACAGACAACTAATGAAAAACTGTTTTTT CASSLGQTTNEKLFF
TRBJ2-7 . . TRBV4-1 TGCGCCAGCAGCCGTCCAGGGCTCGACGAGCAGTACTTC CASSRPGLDEQYF
TRBJ1-2 TRBD1 once TRBV4-1 TGCGCCAGCAGCCAAGCCTTAGTGACAGGGCGGAAATCAAATGGCTACACCTTC CASSQALVTGRKSNGYTF
TRBJ2-1 TRBD2 . TRBV11-3 TGTGCCAGCAGCCCCGATCGGGTACTAGCGGGAGGCAATGAGCAGTTCTTC CASSPDRVLAGGNEQFF
TRBJ2-2 . . TRBV24-1 TGTGCCACCAGTGATACCCCGGGAGCCCAAGGGAAGCTGTTTTTT CATSDTPGAQGKLFF
TRBJ1-2 TRBD1 . TRBV6-5 TGTGCCAGCAGGACCCCTCCCGGACAGGGGGCTGGCTACACCTTC CASRTPPGQGAGYTF
TRBJ2-5 TRBD2 once TRBV3-1/TRBV3-2 TGTGCCAGCAGCGTGCGGGGGACGCAAGAGACCCAGTACTTC CASSVRGTQETQYF
TRBJ2-5 . . TRBV5-4 TGTGCCAGCAGCTTGCCCACACAAGAGACCCAGTACTTC CASSLPTQETQYF
TRBJ2-1 . . TRBV7-6 TGTGCCAGCAGCCCAGCCGGTGGGCGGGACAATGAGCAGTTCTTC CASSPAGGRDNEQFF
TRBJ1-3 . few TRBV3-1/TRBV3-2 TGTGCCACTTCAGCTTCTGGAAACACCATATATTTT CATSASGNTIYF
TRBJ2-1 TRBD2 . TRBV18 TGTGCCAGCTCACCTCCTAGCGGGGGCTCCTACAATGAGCAGTTCTTC CASSPPSGGSYNEQFF
TRBJ1-6 . . TRBV10-3 TGTGCCATCCGGGAGGGACTCTATAATTCACCCCTCCACTTT CAIREGLYNSPLHF
TRBJ1-1 TRBD1 . TRBV5-4 TGTGCCAGCAGCTCGGAACAGGGGGCTGGGACTGAAGCTTTCTTT CASSSEQGAGTEAFF
TRBJ1-1 . . TRBV18 TGTGCCAGCTCACCGGTGGAGAGGGTTGAAGCTTTCTTT CASSPVERVEAFF
TRBJ1-2 . . TRBV29-1 TGCAGCGCTGCGCAAGGAGCCACTAACTATGGCTACACCTTC CSAAQGATNYGYTF
TRBJ1-1 . . TRBV3-1/TRBV3-2 TGTGCCAGCAGCCAAGATCAGAGTTTCACTGAAGCTTTCTTT CASSQDQSFTEAFF
TRBJ2-7 . . TRBV5-1 TGCGCCAGCAGCCCGAGGACGTCGGGCTCCTACGAGCAGTACTTC CASSPRTSGSYEQYF
TRBJ1-1 . . TRBV7-9 TGTGCCAGAACCGACAGACCGAACACTGAAGCTTTCTTT CARTDRPNTEAFF
TRBJ2-6 . . TRBV5-1 TGCGCCAGCAGCTCCAACTCCGGGACTGTTGGGGCCAACGTCCTGACTTTC CASSSNSGTVGANVLTF
TRBJ1-2 . . TRBV10-1 TGCGCCAGCAGTGAGTCGTGTCAGGGGCCTAACTATGGCTACACCTTC CASSESCQGPNYGYTF
TRBJ2-1 TRBD2 . TRBV3-1/TRBV3-2 TGTGCCAGCAGCCATTCCCAGACTAGCCTGTCCTACAATGAGCAGTTCTTC CASSHSQTSLSYNEQFF
TRBJ2-1 TRBD2 . TRBV18 TGTGCCAGCTCACCAGGAGAGCCTGGACTAGCGGGATCCCTCGAGCAGTTCTTC CASSPGEPGLAGSLEQFF
TRBJ1-2 . . TRBV6-7 TGTGCCAGCAGACAAACGCGGGGGGCGCGGTATGGCTACACCTTC CASRQTRGARYGYTF
TRBJ2-1 . . TRBV21-1 TGTGCCAGCAGCACAAACACTCCCGGGACTAGCGGGATTGACAATGAGCAGTTCTTC CASSTNTPGTSGIDNEQFF
TRBJ2-5 . once TRBV21-1 TGTGCCAGCAGCAAAGCTAAGACCCAGTACTTC CASSKAKTQYF
TRBJ1-2 . once TRBV18 TGTGCCAGCTCACCAATGCTTTTAGCATCTACTAACTATGGCTACACCTTC CASSPMLLASTNYGYTF
TRBJ2-7 . few TRBV10-1 TGCGCCAGCAGTGAGTCGACTTACGAGCAGTACTTC CASSESTYEQYF
TRBJ1-1 . . TRBV7-8 TGTGCCAGCAGCTCCCTCCGTGAGAGTGAAGCTTTCTTT CASSSLRESEAFF
TRBJ2-5 . . TRBV6-1 TGTGCCAGCAGTGAAAACGGGTGGGAGACCCAGTACTTC CASSENGWETQYF
TRBJ2-7 TRBD1 . TRBV18 TGTGCCAGCTCACCCGCGACAGGGGGCACCTTCAGCTCCTACGAGCAGTACTTC CASSPATGGTFSSYEQYF
TRBJ1-3 . . TRBV7-2 TGTGCCAGCAGCCCGAGTTCGCTTGGAGGTGGAAACACCATATATTTT CASSPSSLGGGNTIYF
TRBJ1-1 . . TRBV10-3 TGTGCCATCAGTGACGTGGCTGAGAATGGGGCTTTCTTT CAISDVAENGAFF
TRBJ2-1 TRBD2 once TRBV5-1 TGCGCCAGCAGCTTGGGGCCAGCGGGAGTTGAGAATGAGCAGTTCTTC CASSLGPAGVENEQFF
TRBJ2-7 . . TRBV11-3 TGTGCCAGCAGCTTGACGGCCGCCTACGAGCAGTACTTC CASSLTAAYEQYF
TRBJ2-3 . . TRBV5-1 TGCGCCAGCAGCTTCTTGCGGGGCATTAGCACAGATACGCAGTATTTT CASSFLRGISTDTQYF
TRBJ2-1 TRBD1 . TRBV19 TGTGCCAGTAGTATTCTCCCGGACAGGTCCTACAATGAGCAGTTCTTC CASSILPDRSYNEQFF
TRBJ2-2 . . TRBV5-1 TGCGCCAGCAGCTTGCAGGCAGGGAAGGCCGGGGAGCTGTTTTTT CASSLQAGKAGELFF
TRBJ1-2 TRBD1 . TRBV18 TGTGCCAGCTCACCCTCCAACCTCAAACGGACAGGCCTGAGGGGCTACACCTTC CASSPSNLKRTGLRGYTF
TRBJ2-7 . . TRBV27 TGTGCCAGCAGTTTTGGGGGGACGCGGGGCGAGCAGTACTTC CASSFGGTRGEQYF
TRBJ2-6 . . TRBV29-1 TGCAGCGCCGACGGGGGTACTGGGGCCAACGTCCTGACTTTC CSADGGTGANVLTF
TRBJ1-1 . . TRBV18 TGTGCCAGCTCACCACAGAGGAACACTGAAGCTTTCTTT CASSPQRNTEAFF
TRBJ1-2 . . TRBV27 TGTGCCAGCAGTTTAAGGGATCAGGGAGTTGCTGGCTACACCTTC CASSLRDQGVAGYTF
TRBJ1-6 . . TRBV14 TGTGCCAGCAGCCCAAGGACGGGGAATTCACCCCTCCACTTT CASSPRTGNSPLHF
TRBJ1-2 . . TRBV3-1/TRBV3-2 TGTGCCAGCAGCCAAGCGCAGGAGTATGGCTACACCTTC CASSQAQEYGYTF
TRBJ1-1 . . TRBV5-8 TGTGCCAGCAGCCCCCCTTCGACAGCCACTACTGAAGCTTTCTTT CASSPPSTATTEAFF
TRBJ1-1 . . TRBV19 TGTGCCAGTAGTACACCGGGACACCAGAACACTGAAGCTTTCTTT CASSTPGHQNTEAFF
TRBJ2-1 . . TRBV12-3/TRBV12-4 TGTGCCAGCAGTTTGAACGTCAACAATGAGCAGTTCTTC CASSLNVNNEQFF
TRBJ1-5 . . TRBV4-2 TGTGCCAGCAGCCAAGGACGGGGTAGCAATCAGCCCCAGCATTTT CASSQGRGSNQPQHF
TRBJ2-1 . . TRBV5-1 TGCGCCAGCAGCTTGGAGGCCCGGGCCTACAATGAGCAGTTCTTC CASSLEARAYNEQFF
TRBJ1-6 TRBD1 . TRBV19 TGTGCCAGTAAGGAGGCGGGACAGTATAATTCACCCCTCCACTTT CASKEAGQYNSPLHF
TRBJ2-7 TRBD1 . TRBV7-2 TGTGCCAGCAGCTTTGGGACAGGGTTTTACGAGCAGTACTTC CASSFGTGFYEQYF
TRBJ2-7 TRBD1 . TRBV19 TGTGCCAGTAGTTCCCCCGGACAGGGGCTATCCTACGAGCAGTACTTC CASSSPGQGLSYEQYF
TRBJ2-7 . . TRBV11-2 TGTGCCAGCAGCCCTCTTTCTCGCAGGGGCTCCTACGAGCAGTACTTC CASSPLSRRGSYEQYF
TRBJ1-2 . . TRBV28 TGTGCCAGCAGCCTCGAGGCGGGCTATGGCTACACCTTC CASSLEAGYGYTF
TRBJ1-1 TRBD1 . TRBV11-3 TGTGCCAGCAGCTCCAACCAGGGGGCTACTGAAGCTTTCTTT CASSSNQGATEAFF
TRBJ2-5 . . TRBV9 TGTGCCAGCAGCGTATCCGGTCCAAGGGAGACCCAGTACTTC CASSVSGPRETQYF